This T cell receptor (beta chain) derives from a study of CXCR3-negative and CXCR3-positive naive CD8 T cells. TRB cDNA libraries were made by UMI-labeled 5' RACE. With the 5' RACE reads reprocessed, TCRdb shows one record per CDR3 protein and no DNA. Its clone listing holds 45,000 to 70,000 distinct CDR3 sequences. Study results and caveats: TRBV-TRBJ usage matched between naive CXCR3-negative and CXCR3-positive cells but not between memory cells. After cryopreservation, CXCR3 expression dropped partially; most assays used fresh PBMCs.

CD8+ T cell subsets were each sorted in triplicate, approximately 300,000 cells apiece. Comments on this clonotype: What it recognizes is unknown.

There are 13 residues in the CDR3. Germline V gene sequence: CDR1 LGHNA, CDR2 YSLEER. Sequencing used memory CD8+ T cells from blood. The chain has TRBV4-3 and TRBJ2-7; TCRdb lists TRBD1, though no DNA is available to test this call. This TCR was recovered from a human donor in good health. Some clones in this sample may be carry-over from other donors' samples. CDR3 in amino acids: CASSQDAGYEQYF.